This T cell receptor beta chain was recorded in a study of blood T cell repertoires in COVID-19. At the level of the study: Specimens from acute and convalescent COVID-19 originated in the United States, Italy and Spain.

In the study's own analysis: The authors estimated nucleated cell counts from reference gene primer amplification. Clones were read by immunoSEQ multiplex PCR, and TCRdb kept only the in-frame ones, dropping some. V and J calls and clone size are copied from that table; D and trimming were computed from the DNA. The table records 170,000 or so clones, 87% of them present only once. The CDR3 covers 15 residues. The germline gives CDR1 LGHDT, CDR2 YNNKEL (reference sequence). With 3 bases clipped from V and 5 bases from J, the junction kept 7 bases outside the gene matches. Participants were placed into cohorts based on the clinical history they reported. The study counted Cohort 3 donors as recovered given two negative PCRs, clearance, or symptom resolution.

V usage is TRBV3-1 (or the pseudogene TRBV3-2) and J usage is TRBJ1-5; 7 bases match TRBD1. The sequence derives from a woman aged 45-65 years who had recovered from COVID-19. The sequencing input was PBMCs or T cells enriched from blood (not recorded which). The CDR3 reads CASSHRPTGDQPQHF. CDR3 DNA sequence: TGTGCCAGCAGCCATCGGCCAACAGGGGATCAGCCCCAGCATTTT.